This section outlines one TCR beta chain sequence together with its context. This record comes from a study of blood T cell repertoires in COVID-19. Study-wide background: COVID-19 samples, acute and convalescent, were from the United States, Italy and Spain.

Repertoires were generated with immunoSEQ multiplex PCR, while TCRdb's copy carries only in-frame clones and drops some. Here the sample spans a few hundred thousand clones, 88% being singletons. This CDR3 has 15 residues. The germline V and J ends were trimmed by 6 bases and 0 bases, with 12 bases remaining between them. Germline values: CDR1 LNHDA, CDR2 SQIVND (reference sequence). This sequence joins TRBV19 and TRBJ1-3; D is unresolved. Sequencing was carried out using peripheral blood. The TCR sequence derives from a woman in her 70s with COVID-19, enrolled during active disease. This CDR3 reads CASSQLGGSGNTIYF. In DNA, the CDR3 is TGTGCCAGTAGCCAATTGGGAGGCTCTGGAAACACCATATATTTT.